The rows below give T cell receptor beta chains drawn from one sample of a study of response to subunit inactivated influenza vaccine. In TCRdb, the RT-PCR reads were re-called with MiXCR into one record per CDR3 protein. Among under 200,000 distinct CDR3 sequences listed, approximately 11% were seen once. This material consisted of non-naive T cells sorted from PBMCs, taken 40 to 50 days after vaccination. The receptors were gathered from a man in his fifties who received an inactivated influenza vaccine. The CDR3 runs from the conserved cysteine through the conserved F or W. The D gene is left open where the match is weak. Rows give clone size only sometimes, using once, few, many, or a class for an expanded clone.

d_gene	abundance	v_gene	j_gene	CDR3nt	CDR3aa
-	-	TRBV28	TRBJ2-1	TGTGCCAGCAGTTTTCCCCGGGCCGGGAATGAGCAGTTCTTC	CASSFPRAGNEQFF
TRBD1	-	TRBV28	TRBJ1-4	TGTGCCAGCACCTTGACAGGGCTCGGGCTCAATGAAAAACTGTTTTTT	CASTLTGLGLNEKLFF
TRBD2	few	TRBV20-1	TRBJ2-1	TGCAGTGCTAGAGATGTGGCGGGAGGGGGGTACAATGAGCAGTTCTTC	CSARDVAGGGYNEQFF
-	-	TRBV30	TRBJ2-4	TGTGCCGCCTGGGGTAGGGTCAAAAACATTCAGTACTTC	CAAWGRVKNIQYF
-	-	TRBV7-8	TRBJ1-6	TGTGCCAGCAGCTTAGTCGCGACAAATAATTCACCCCTCCACTTT	CASSLVATNNSPLHF
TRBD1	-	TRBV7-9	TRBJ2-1	TGTGCCAGCAGCCCACAGGGGACCCTTTACAATGAGCAGTTCTTC	CASSPQGTLYNEQFF
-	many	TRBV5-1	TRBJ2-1	TGCGCCAGCAGCTTGGAAAATCGAGGGAGCGATGAGCAGTTCTTC	CASSLENRGSDEQFF
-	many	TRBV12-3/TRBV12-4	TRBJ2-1	TGTGCCAGCAGCACTCGGGACAATGAGCAGTTCTTC	CASSTRDNEQFF
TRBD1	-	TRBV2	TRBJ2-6	TGTGCCAGCAGTAGGGGACAGGGGTCTGGGGCCAACGTCCTGACTTTC	CASSRGQGSGANVLTF
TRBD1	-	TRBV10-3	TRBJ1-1	TGTGCCATCATGGCAGGGGGGGCCTTTAACACTGAAGCTTTCTTT	CAIMAGGAFNTEAFF
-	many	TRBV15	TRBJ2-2	TGTGCCACCAGCAACGCCGGGGAGCTGTTTTTT	CATSNAGELFF
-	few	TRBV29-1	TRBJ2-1	TGCAGCGGGCAAGACCCGGGTCGCTACAATGAGCAGTTCTTC	CSGQDPGRYNEQFF
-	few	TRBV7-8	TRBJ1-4	TGTGCCAGCAGCTTCCAGCATCAGGGTGCAGGGAGGAGGGAAAAACTGTTTTTT	CASSFQHQGAGRREKLFF
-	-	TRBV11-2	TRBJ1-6	TGTGCCAGCAGCGCCCAGGTGAGGAGGGGAGCCTTCCTCCACTTT	CASSAQVRRGAFLHF
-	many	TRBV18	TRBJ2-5	TGTGCCAGCTCACCACTGAACGGGGTACAAGAGACCCAGTACTTC	CASSPLNGVQETQYF
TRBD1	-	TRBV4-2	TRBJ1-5	TGTGCCATGGGCTCCGGGGGACAGGGGGCCCTGAATCAGCCCCAGCATTTT	CAMGSGGQGALNQPQHF
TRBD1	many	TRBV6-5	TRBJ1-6	TGTGCCAGCAGTTTACAGGGGGCGAATTCACCCCTCCACTTT	CASSLQGANSPLHF
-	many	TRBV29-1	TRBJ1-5	TGCAGCGTCTCTCAGGGAGGAGGCAATCAGCCCCAGCATTTT	CSVSQGGGNQPQHF
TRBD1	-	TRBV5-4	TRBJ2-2	TGTGCCAGCAGCTTGACAGGGGGCGGGGAGCTGTTTTTT	CASSLTGGGELFF
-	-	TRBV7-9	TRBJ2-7	TGTGCCAGCAGCTCCTCCGGGAGAGGCACCTCCTACGAGCAGTACTTC	CASSSSGRGTSYEQYF
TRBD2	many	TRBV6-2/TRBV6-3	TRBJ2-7	TGTGCCAGCAGCCTCTCCCTTCGGGGGGGAACCGGTGAGCAGTACTTC	CASSLSLRGGTGEQYF
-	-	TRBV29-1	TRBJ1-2	TGCAGCCCTTTAGGAGAGGATCCCCTCTATGGCTACACCTTC	CSPLGEDPLYGYTF
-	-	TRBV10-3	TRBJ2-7	TGTGCCTCATCCCCGGGACTGAAATACGAGCAGTACTTC	CASSPGLKYEQYF
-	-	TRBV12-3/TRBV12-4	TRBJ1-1	TGTACCTTCAGTTTCAATCTCGGGGGGCCGGTGGGCACTGAAGCTTTCTTT	CTFSFNLGGPVGTEAFF